This T cell receptor (beta chain) was obtained from a study of OX40 agonist ivuxolimab in advanced cancers. Study-level results: Partial responders at 0.1-3.0 mg/kg showed near-lowest clonal expansion.

The CDR3 contains 15 residues. Germline-derived CDR1 and CDR2 are MNHNY and SVGAGI (reference sequence). The V gene end was trimmed by 7 bases and the J gene end by 0 bases; junction bases not matched to a gene: 3. As for this clone: Its antigen is still unknown.

Only in-frame clones appear in the TCRdb table, and some are missing; sequencing was by immunoSEQ multiplex PCR. The sample has 75,000 to 100,000 clones, roughly 91% seen once. This receptor was identified in an adult with an advanced solid tumor such as melanoma, head and neck, liver or kidney cancer. The chain joins TRBV6-6 to TRBJ2-7; 13 bases align to TRBD2. Material: CD4+ or CD8+ T cells sorted from blood, obtained in a trial of the OX40 agonist ivuxolimab. CDR3 bases: TGTGCCAGCATTGGGACTAGCGGGGTCTCCTACGAGCAGTACTTC. Amino acids: CASIGTSGVSYEQYF.